By its share, the clone carrying this T cell receptor beta chain is large. Germline-derived CDR1 and CDR2 are DFQATT and SNEGSKA (reference sequence). CDR3 length: 15 amino acids. V shed 5 bases, J shed 0 bases, and the junction held 3 bases outside the gene matches. The data are from a study of Japanese encephalitis immunity and Zika vaccine responses. For the study at large: At weeks 0, 4 and 28, participants received 5.0 ug alum-adjuvanted ZPIV. Two to three months before ZPIV, two JEV vaccine doses were given. Week 0, before the first ZPIV dose, and week 52 were sequenced. General observations from the study: No similarity appeared between individuals, suggesting no public TCRs.

TCRdb analysed the 5' RACE reads with MiXCR anew, one entry per CDR3 protein. The repertoire holds approximately 300 distinct CDR3 sequences, with 3.5% to 4.5% as singletons. For 6 days, PBMCs labeled with CFSE were cultured with peptide pools at 1 ug/mL each. This TCR was recovered from an adult woman who received an inactivated Zika virus vaccine. V is TRBV20-1 and J is TRBJ2-7; 14 bases are a match to TRBD2. The input for sequencing was antigen-activated CD8+ T cells from blood, cultured, taken during a Zika inactivated vaccine study. CDR3 sequence: CSADGTSGSSYEQYF. In DNA, the CDR3 is TGCAGTGCTGATGGGACTAGCGGGAGCTCCTACGAGCAGTACTTC.